These 10 T cell receptor beta chains came from one sample sequenced in a study of beta chain features in type 1 diabetes. Their antigens are not known. Expressed TCRB transcripts were sequenced, since all the RNA that had been isolated was reverse transcribed. TCRdb keeps only in-frame clones here, not all; method: immunoSEQ multiplex PCR. The profile shows hundreds of thousands of clones, 14% of them singletons. The study, taken as a whole, reports: Researchers report that Type 1 diabetes patients had moderately but significantly shorter TCRB CDR3s across all four CD4+ subsets.

The sequenced sample was naive CD4+ T cells from blood. All receptors come from a man younger than 40 with type 1 diabetes.

This clone was detected a few times. This chain's CDR3 is CASSPREDSNVLTF. The CDR3 DNA sequence: TGTGCCAGCTCACCCCGGGAGGATTCCAACGTCCTGACTTTC. The chain uses TRBV18 and TRBJ2-6; 7 nucleotides line up with TRBD2. Per the germline V gene, CDR1 is KGHSH and CDR2 is LQKENI. J gave up 8 bases and V 3 bases, and 4 bases lay outside the gene matches. The CDR3 has 14 amino acids.

J is TRBJ2-1 and V is TRBV28; possibly TRBD1 for D (6 bases). Germline-derived CDR1 and CDR2 are MDHEN and SYDVKM. V lost 11 bases and J lost 2, with 10 bases in between. There are 12 residues in the CDR3. The CDR3, as DNA: TGTGCCGGGGCAGGGGCCTACAATGAGCAGTTCTTC. This translates into CAGAGAYNEQFF.

The chain carries TRBV5-4 and TRBJ2-7; tentative D call: TRBD1 (6 bases). Germline V gene sequence: CDR1 SGHNT, CDR2 YYREEE (reference sequence). This CDR3 region has 13 residues. Trimming cost V 1 base and J 5 bases, with 10 bases left between them. The CDR3 bases are TGTGCCAGCAGCTTGAGGCAGGGGAACGAGCAGTACTTC. Translating gives CASSLRQGNEQYF.

The chain combines TRBV14 with TRBJ2-1; TRBD2 might be the D (5 bases). Germline assignment: CDR1 SGHDN and CDR2 FVKESK. V lost 4 bases, J lost 12 bases, and 13 bases lay in between. The CDR3 extends over 12 amino acids. CDR3 in DNA: TGTGCCAGCAGCCCGGAGGTTCGATTGCAGTTCTTC. Translating it yields CASSPEVRLQFF.

V gene TRBV5-6 combines with J gene TRBJ2-5; 7 bases match TRBD1. The CDR3 is 14 residues long. Looked up from germline, CDR1 is SGHDT and CDR2 is YYEEEE. With 7 bases clipped from V and 1 base from J, the junction kept 7 bases outside the gene matches. The CDR3 DNA follows: TGTGCCAGCCGGGACAGCCGCATCCAAGAGACCCAGTACTTC. It specifies CASRDSRIQETQYF.

The V call is TRBV25-1, the J call TRBJ2-1, with D perhaps TRBD2 (5 bases). There are 17 residues in the CDR3. Germline V gene lookup returns CDR1 MGHDK and CDR2 SYGVNS. V lost 3 bases and J lost 0, with 15 bases in between. CDR3 DNA sequence: TGTGCCAGCAGTGATCCCCGGCCGGGATACTCCTACAATGAGCAGTTCTTC. Amino acids: CASSDPRPGYSYNEQFF.

This clone was seen more than once but under ten times. The CDR3 sequence: CATQDSSNTEAFF. CDR3 in DNA: TGTGCCACCCAGGACAGTTCAAACACTGAAGCTTTCTTT. The chain is built from TRBV28 and TRBJ1-1; a possible D gene is TRBD1 (6 bases). The CDR3 has 13 residues. The V end was cut by 10 bases, the J end by 2 bases, with 14 bases between. Germline CDR1 reads MDHEN; CDR2 reads SYDVKM. The complete variable domain, with remaining parts taken from reference TRBV28 and TRBJ1-1, reads DVKVTQSSRYLVKRTGEKVFLECVQDMDHENMFWYRQDPGLGLRLIYFSYDVKMKEKGDIPEGYSVSREKKERFSLILESASTNQTSMYLCATQDSSNTEAFFGQGTRLTVV.

This clone was recorded a few times. The V call is TRBV25-1, the J call TRBJ2-7, with 7 nucleotides matching TRBD1. The CDR3 contains 14 residues. Germline assignment: CDR1 MGHDK and CDR2 SYGVNS. Trimming cost V 4 bases and J 4 bases; bases outside gene matches: 7. In DNA form, the CDR3 reads TGTGCCAGCAGTGCGACAGGGAACTCTTACGAGCAGTACTTC. It codes for CASSATGNSYEQYF.

V usage is TRBV29-1 and J usage is TRBJ1-1; D unclear. Between the trimmed V and J ends, which lost 5 bases and 0 bases, there was a span of 10 bases. Looked up from germline, CDR1 is SQVTM and CDR2 is ANQGSEA. The CDR3 is 13 residues long. In DNA, the CDR3 is TGCAGCGTTACTGCGAATATGAACACTGAAGCTTTCTTT. Protein: CSVTANMNTEAFF.

This clone has just a few counts. The chain joins TRBV5-6 to TRBJ2-1; D is possibly TRBD2 (6 bases). This CDR3 comprises 13 residues. Trimming removed 2 bases from V and 8 bases from J, with 11 bases in between. Germline values: CDR1 SGHDT, CDR2 YYEEEE. The CDR3, as DNA: TGTGCCAGCAGCTTCTTGCGGGGCCATGAGCAGTTCTTC. It codes for CASSFLRGHEQFF.